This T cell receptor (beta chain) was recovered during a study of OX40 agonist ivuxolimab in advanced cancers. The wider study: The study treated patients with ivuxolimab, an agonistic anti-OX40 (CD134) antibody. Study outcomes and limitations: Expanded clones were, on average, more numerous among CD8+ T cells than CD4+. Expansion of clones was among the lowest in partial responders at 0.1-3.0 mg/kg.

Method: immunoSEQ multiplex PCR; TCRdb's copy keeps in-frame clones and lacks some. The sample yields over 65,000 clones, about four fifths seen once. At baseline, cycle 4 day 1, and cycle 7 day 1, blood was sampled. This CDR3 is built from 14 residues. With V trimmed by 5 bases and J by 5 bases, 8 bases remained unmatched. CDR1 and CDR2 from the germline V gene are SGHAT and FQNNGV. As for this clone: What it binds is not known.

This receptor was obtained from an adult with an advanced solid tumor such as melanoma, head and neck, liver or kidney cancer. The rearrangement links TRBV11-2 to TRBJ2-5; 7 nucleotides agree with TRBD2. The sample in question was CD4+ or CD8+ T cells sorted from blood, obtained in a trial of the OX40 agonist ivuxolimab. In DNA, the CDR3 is TGTGCCAGCAGCCCCCTTTTGGGGGGGGAGACCCAGTACTTC. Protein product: CASSPLLGGETQYF.